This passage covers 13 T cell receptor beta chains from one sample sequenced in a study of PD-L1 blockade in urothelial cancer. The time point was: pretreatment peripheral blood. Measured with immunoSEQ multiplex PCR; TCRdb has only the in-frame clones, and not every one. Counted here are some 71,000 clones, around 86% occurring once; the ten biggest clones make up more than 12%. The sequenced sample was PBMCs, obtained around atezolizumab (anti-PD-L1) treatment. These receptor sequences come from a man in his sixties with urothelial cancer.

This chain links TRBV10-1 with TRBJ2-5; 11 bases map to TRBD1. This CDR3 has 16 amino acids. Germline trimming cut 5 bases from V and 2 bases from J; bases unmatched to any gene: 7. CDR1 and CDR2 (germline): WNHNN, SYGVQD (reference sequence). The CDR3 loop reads CASSLGTGGLQETQYF. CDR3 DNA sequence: TGCGCCAGCAGTCTAGGGACAGGGGGTTTACAAGAGACCCAGTACTTC.

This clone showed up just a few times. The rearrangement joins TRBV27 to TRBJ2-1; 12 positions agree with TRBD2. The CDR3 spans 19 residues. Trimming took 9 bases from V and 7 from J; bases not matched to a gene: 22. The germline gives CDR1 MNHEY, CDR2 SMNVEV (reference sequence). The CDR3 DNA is TGTGCCAGGAACGATGGACTAGCGGGGCCCCCGGTGAGGTATAATGAGCAGTTCTTC. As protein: CARNDGLAGPPVRYNEQFF.

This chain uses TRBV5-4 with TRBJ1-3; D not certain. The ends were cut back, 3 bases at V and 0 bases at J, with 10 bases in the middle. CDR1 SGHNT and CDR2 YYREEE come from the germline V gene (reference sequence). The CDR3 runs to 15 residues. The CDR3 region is CASSSVPLSGNTIYF. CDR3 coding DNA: TGTGCCAGCAGCTCTGTTCCCCTCTCTGGAAACACCATATATTTT.

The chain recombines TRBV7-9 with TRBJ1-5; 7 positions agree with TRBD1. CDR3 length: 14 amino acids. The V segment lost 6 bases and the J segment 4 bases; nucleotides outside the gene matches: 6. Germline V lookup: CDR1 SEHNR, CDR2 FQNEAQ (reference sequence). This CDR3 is CASSSDRANQPQHF. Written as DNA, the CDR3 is TGTGCCAGCAGTTCCGACAGGGCGAATCAGCCCCAGCATTTT.

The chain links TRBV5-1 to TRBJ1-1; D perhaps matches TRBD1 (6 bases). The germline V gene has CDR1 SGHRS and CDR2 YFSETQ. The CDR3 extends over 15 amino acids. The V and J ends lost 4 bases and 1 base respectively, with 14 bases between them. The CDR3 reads CASSLRGGANTEAFF. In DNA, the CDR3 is TGCGCCAGCAGCCTTCGGGGGGGGGCGAACACTGAAGCTTTCTTT.

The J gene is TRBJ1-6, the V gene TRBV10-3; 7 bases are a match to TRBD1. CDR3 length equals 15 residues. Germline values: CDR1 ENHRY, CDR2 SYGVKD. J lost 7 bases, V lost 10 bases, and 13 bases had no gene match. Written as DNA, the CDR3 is TGTGCCAGCCCAGACAGGGTCATGAGAAATTCACCCCTCCACTTT. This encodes CASPDRVMRNSPLHF.

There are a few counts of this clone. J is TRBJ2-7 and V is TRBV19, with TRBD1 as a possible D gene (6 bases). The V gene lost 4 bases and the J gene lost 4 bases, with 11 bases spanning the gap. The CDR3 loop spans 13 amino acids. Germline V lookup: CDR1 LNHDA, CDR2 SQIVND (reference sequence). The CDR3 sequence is CASSTQGLYEQYF. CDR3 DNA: TGTGCCAGTAGTACACAGGGATTATACGAGCAGTACTTC.

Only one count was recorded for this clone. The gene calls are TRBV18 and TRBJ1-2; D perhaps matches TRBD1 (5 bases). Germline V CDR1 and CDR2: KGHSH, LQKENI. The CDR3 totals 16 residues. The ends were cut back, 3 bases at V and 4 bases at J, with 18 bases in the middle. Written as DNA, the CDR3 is TGTGCCAGCTCACCTGACCTTAACAGGAAATCCTATGGCTACACCTTC. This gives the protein CASSPDLNRKSYGYTF.

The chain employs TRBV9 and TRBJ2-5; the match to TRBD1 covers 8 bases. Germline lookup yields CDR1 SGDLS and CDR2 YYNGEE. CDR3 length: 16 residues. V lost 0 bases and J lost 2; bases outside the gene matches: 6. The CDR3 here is CASSVVDRGPQETQYF. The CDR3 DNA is TGTGCCAGCAGCGTAGTTGACAGGGGACCTCAAGAGACCCAGTACTTC.

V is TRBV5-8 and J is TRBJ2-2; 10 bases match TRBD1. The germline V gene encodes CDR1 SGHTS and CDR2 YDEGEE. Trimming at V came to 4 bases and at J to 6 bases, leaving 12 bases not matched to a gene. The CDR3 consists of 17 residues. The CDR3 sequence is CASSPGQGKGVAGELFF. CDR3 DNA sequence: TGTGCCAGCAGCCCGGGACAGGGGAAAGGTGTGGCCGGGGAGCTGTTTTTT.

The CDR3 loop reads CASSVTDRDNEQFF. CDR3 nucleotide sequence: TGTGCCAGCAGCGTTACCGACAGGGACAATGAGCAGTTCTTC. The rearrangement uses TRBV7-3 and TRBJ2-1, with 7 positions matching TRBD1. V was clipped by 5 bases and J by 5 bases; unmatched bases: 6. This CDR3 has 14 residues. Germline assignment: CDR1 SGHTA and CDR2 FQGTGA.

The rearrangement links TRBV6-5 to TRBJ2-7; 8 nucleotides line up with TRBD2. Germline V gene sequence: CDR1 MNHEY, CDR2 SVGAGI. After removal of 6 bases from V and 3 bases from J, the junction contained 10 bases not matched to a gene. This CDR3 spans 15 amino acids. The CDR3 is CASRSLLAANYEQYF. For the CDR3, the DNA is TGTGCCAGCAGGTCCCTACTAGCGGCGAACTACGAGCAGTACTTC.

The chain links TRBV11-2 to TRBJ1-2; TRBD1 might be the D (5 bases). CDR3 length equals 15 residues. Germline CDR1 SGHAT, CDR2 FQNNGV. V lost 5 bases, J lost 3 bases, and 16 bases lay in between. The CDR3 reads CASSPPPGGDYGYTF. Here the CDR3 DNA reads TGTGCCAGCAGCCCACCTCCGGGGGGGGACTATGGCTACACCTTC.